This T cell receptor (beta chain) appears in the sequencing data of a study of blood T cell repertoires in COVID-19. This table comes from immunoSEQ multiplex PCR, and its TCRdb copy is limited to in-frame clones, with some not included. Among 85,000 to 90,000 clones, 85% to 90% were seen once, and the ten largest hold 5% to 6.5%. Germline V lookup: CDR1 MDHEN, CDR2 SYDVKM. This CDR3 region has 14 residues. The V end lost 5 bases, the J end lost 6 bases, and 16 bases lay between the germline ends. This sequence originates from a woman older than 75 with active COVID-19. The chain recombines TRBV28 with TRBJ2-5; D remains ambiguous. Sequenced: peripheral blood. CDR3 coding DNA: TGTGCCAGCAGTGAGACCCCGGCGGTAAAGACCCAGTACTTC. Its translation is CASSETPAVKTQYF.